The T cell receptor (beta chain) under discussion was sequenced for a study of T cells after yellow fever vaccination. Study-wide context: SMART-Seq v4 Ultra Low Input prepared libraries from low-cell fractions.

Overall study results and limits: Researchers noted that a small share of clonotypes showed up in both CD4 and CD8 compartments. Abundant clonotypes from the bulk population could get into FACS-sorted repertoires as contaminants.

TCRdb called the 5' RACE reads again in MiXCR, with one record for every CDR3 protein. The data show just under 600,000 distinct CDR3 sequences, with approximately 15% seen just once and over 13% held by the top ten. This clonotype was recorded at least ten times. Antigen unknown. Sequenced here: PBMCs, sampled on the day of the yellow fever booster vaccination. The sequence came from a man younger than 45 who received the YFV17D yellow fever vaccine.

The CDR3 sequence is CASSFGRGYNEQFF. The CDR3 nucleotides read TGTGCCAGCAGCTTCGGGAGGGGTTACAATGAGCAGTTCTTC. The gene calls are TRBV5-5 and TRBJ2-1, with 8 bases lining up with TRBD2. This CDR3 has 14 residues. V lost 2 bases to trimming and J lost 4 bases; unmatched junction nucleotides: 2. Germline V gene lookup returns CDR1 SGHKS and CDR2 YYEKEE (reference sequence).